The 11 T cell receptor beta chains below come from one sample, sequenced in a study of ipilimumab plus nivolumab after autologous stem cell transplantation. Repertoires were generated with immunoSEQ multiplex PCR, while TCRdb's copy carries only in-frame clones and drops some. Of roughly 16,000 clones in the sample, 70% to 85% were seen once. The sample consisted of PBMCs, taken in a trial of ipilimumab plus nivolumab as post-transplant consolidation. The source is a male donor with diffuse large B-cell lymphoma.

The chain links TRBV7-2 to TRBJ2-3, with 9 nucleotides matching TRBD2. Germline CDR1 and CDR2: SGHTA and FQGNSA. CDR3 length equals 15 residues. Trimming cost V 5 bases and J 7 bases; bases outside gene matches: 10. The CDR3 nucleotides read TGTGCCAGCAGCCTTAGCGGGAGCCGTCAGAATACGCAGTATTTT. This translates into CASSLSGSRQNTQYF.

The rearrangement joins TRBV9 to TRBJ2-7; D tentatively reads TRBD1 or TRBD2 (5 bases each). The CDR3 is made up of 15 amino acids. Trimming removed 2 bases from V and 3 bases from J, with 15 bases in between. Germline CDR1 reads SGDLS; CDR2 reads YYNGEE. In DNA form, the CDR3 reads TGTGCCAGCAGCGTGGCTACGGGACGCAGCTACGAGCAGTACTTC. This sequence encodes CASSVATGRSYEQYF.

The count of this clone is one. The J gene is TRBJ1-3, the V gene TRBV27, with D perhaps matching TRBD1 (5 bases). Germline V lookup: CDR1 MNHEY, CDR2 SMNVEV (reference sequence). V lost 5 bases, J lost 7 bases, and 21 bases lay in between. This CDR3 has 16 amino acids. The CDR3 region is CASSPRGVLDPNTIYF. CDR3 in DNA: TGTGCCAGCAGTCCCCGAGGGGTCCTGGACCCGAACACCATATATTTT.

This chain uses TRBV11-2 with TRBJ2-2, with 7 bases that match TRBD2. Germline loops: CDR1 SGHAT, CDR2 FQNNGV. V dropped 3 bases and J dropped 3; count of bases not matched to a gene: 4. The CDR3 covers 15 residues. DNA for the CDR3: TGTGCCAGCAGCTTTCGACTAGCCGACACCGGGGAGCTGTTTTTT. Amino acids: CASSFRLADTGELFF.

This chain links TRBV4-1 with TRBJ2-7; the match to TRBD2 covers 12 bases. CDR3 length: 18 residues. V lost 4 bases to trimming and J lost 0 bases; unmatched junction nucleotides: 10. Looked up from germline, CDR1 is MGHRA and CDR2 is YSYEKL. The CDR3 region has the DNA TGCGCCAGCAGCCCCGGAGGGCTAGCGGGAGGGAGCTCCTACGAGCAGTACTTC. It is translated as CASSPGGLAGGSSYEQYF.

The rearrangement links TRBV6-1 to TRBJ1-1, with D maybe TRBD1 (5 bases). Trimming cost V 1 base and J 10 bases, with 10 bases left between them. The CDR3 contains 12 residues. Germline CDR1 is MNHNS and CDR2 is SASEGT. CDR3 loop: CASSEEWGGAFF. In DNA, the CDR3 is TGTGCCAGCAGTGAAGAATGGGGGGGAGCTTTCTTT.

The gene calls are TRBV27 and TRBJ2-7; tentatively, D is TRBD2 (5 bases). The V end was cut by 0 bases, the J end by 7 bases, with 13 bases between. Germline V CDR1 and CDR2: MNHEY, SMNVEV (reference sequence). The CDR3 runs to 14 residues. CDR3 coding DNA: TGTGCCAGCAGTTTATCGCTGAGGGCTGGAGAGCAGTACTTC. The encoded protein is CASSLSLRAGEQYF.

The CDR3 nucleotides read TGTGCCAGCAGCCCCTCGGGAGATACGCAGTATTTT. Residues: CASSPSGDTQYF. The chain uses TRBV7-9 and TRBJ2-3; unclear D gene. This CDR3 has 12 amino acids. V lost 5 bases, J lost 5 bases, and 8 bases lay in between. Germline V gene lookup returns CDR1 SEHNR and CDR2 FQNEAQ (reference sequence).

The V call is TRBV7-2, the J call TRBJ2-7; 8 nucleotides line up with TRBD1. Trimming cost V 3 bases and J 5 bases; bases outside gene matches: 3. The CDR3 sequence is 13 residues long. Germline assignment: CDR1 SGHTA and CDR2 FQGNSA. CDR3 in amino acids: CASSLGQENEQYF. The CDR3 DNA sequence: TGTGCCAGCAGCTTGGGACAGGAGAACGAGCAGTACTTC.

As concerns this clone: At one boundary the junction diverges from the germline segment, which might be a read error. The V and J genes are TRBV7-7 and TRBJ2-5, with unresolved D. CDR1 is SSHAT, CDR2 FNYEAQ, per germline (reference sequence). The CDR3 sequence is 14 residues long. The CDR3 nucleotides read TGTGCTAGCAGCTTACGGCAGCTGGGCGAGACCCAGTACTTC. This gives the protein CASSLRQLGETQYF.

This clone showed up just once. The CDR3 here is CASSVEGAGGSSPETQYF. The CDR3 DNA sequence: TGTGCCAGCAGCGTAGAAGGCGCGGGGGGTTCCTCCCCAGAGACCCAGTACTTC. The genes are TRBV9 and TRBJ2-5, with 8 bases matching TRBD2. CDR1 and CDR2 from the germline V gene are SGDLS and YYNGEE. This CDR3 is built from 18 residues. The junction had 14 bases not matched to a gene; V was cut back by 0 bases and J by 4 bases.